The 28 T cell receptor beta chains given below trace back to one sample, sequenced in a study of brain T cells in children with intractable seizures. The assay was immunoSEQ multiplex PCR, and TCRdb's table has in-frame clones only and misses some. Of 80,000 or so clones listed, about 90% are singletons. The sample in question was peripheral blood, obtained at surgery. The receptors shown here come from a girl aged 2 to 10 with Rasmussen encephalitis and intractable seizures.

The chain joins TRBV27 to TRBJ1-2; D possibly corresponds to TRBD1 (5 bases). Germline-derived CDR1 and CDR2 are MNHEY and SMNVEV (reference sequence). Trimming left V 4 bases short and J 6 bases short, with 21 bases between. CDR3 size: 16 residues. Here the CDR3 DNA reads TGTGCCAGCAGTTCCACCATTGGGGGGGGGAACGATGGCTACACCTTC. This translates into CASSSTIGGGNDGYTF.

The V gene is TRBV6-6, the J gene TRBJ2-1, with 9 bases lining up with TRBD2. The J segment lost 6 bases and the V segment lost 2 bases, leaving 5 bases of the junction unmatched. Germline V gene sequence: CDR1 MNHNY, CDR2 SVGAGI (reference sequence). The CDR3 is made up of 15 amino acids. CDR3 loop: CASSYGGGRANEQFF. The DNA for the CDR3 is TGTGCCAGCAGTTACGGGGGCGGGAGGGCCAATGAGCAGTTCTTC.

The genes are TRBV11-3 and TRBJ2-7; D gene ambiguous. Germline V gene lookup returns CDR1 SGHNT and CDR2 YENEEA. The CDR3 contains 13 residues. Trimming took 2 bases from V and 7 from J, leaving 12 bases between them. The CDR3 nucleotides read TGTGCCAGCAGCTTAATTCGGCGTACGGAGCAGTACTTC. Its protein is CASSLIRRTEQYF.

This clone has just one count. The V and J genes are TRBV3-1 (or the pseudogene TRBV3-2) and TRBJ2-7; maybe TRBD1 (6 bases). CDR3 length: 12 amino acids. The germline CDR1 and CDR2 sequences are LGHDT and YNNKEL (reference sequence). Between the trimmed V and J ends, which lost 4 bases and 11 bases, there was a span of 15 bases. This CDR3 reads CASSPSHRDKYF. The CDR3 coding sequence is TGTGCCAGCAGCCCATCCCACAGGGACAAGTACTTC.

The J gene is TRBJ1-2, the V gene TRBV4-1; maybe TRBD1 (6 bases). The CDR3 covers 14 residues. V lost 0 bases, J lost 4 bases, and 9 bases lay in between. The V gene's germline CDR1 is MGHRA and CDR2 YSYEKL. CDR3 nucleotides: TGCGCCAGCAGCCAAGACCCAGGGGCCTATGGCTACACCTTC. The encoded protein is CASSQDPGAYGYTF.

The rearrangement links TRBV12-3 or TRBV12-4 to TRBJ2-1, with TRBD2 matching over 10 bases. The CDR3 has 13 residues. V shed 6 bases and J 9 bases; nucleotides not matched to a gene: 5. CDR3 sequence (DNA): TGTGCCAGCAGACTAGCGGGAATCGGTGAGCAGTTCTTC. Protein sequence: CASRLAGIGEQFF.

The chain recombines TRBV11-2 with TRBJ2-7, with 7 positions matching TRBD1. Germline values: CDR1 SGHAT, CDR2 FQNNGV. With 5 bases clipped from V and 3 bases from J, the junction kept 13 bases outside the gene matches. The CDR3 length is 16 residues. CDR3 sequence reads: CASSPSPSRGYYEQYF. The CDR3, as DNA: TGTGCCAGCAGCCCCAGCCCCTCCAGGGGGTACTACGAGCAGTACTTC.

J is TRBJ1-5 and V is TRBV10-2; TRBD1 aligns across 9 bases. The CDR3 runs to 14 residues. CDR1 is WSHSY and CDR2 is SAAADI in the germline V gene. Germline trimming cut 2 bases from V and 7 bases from J; bases unmatched to any gene: 3. The CDR3 DNA is TGCGCCAGCAGTGAGGGGACAGGGCGGCAGCCCCAGCATTTT. This sequence encodes CASSEGTGRQPQHF.

The chain recombines TRBV9 with TRBJ2-1; D is perhaps TRBD2 (5 bases). Trimming stripped 1 base from V and 3 bases from J, with 11 bases between. The CDR3 loop spans 15 amino acids. The germline CDR1 and CDR2 sequences are SGDLS and YYNGEE. CDR3 in amino acids: CASSVMEVSYNEQFF. CDR3 bases: TGTGCCAGCAGCGTAATGGAGGTTAGCTACAATGAGCAGTTCTTC.

This chain uses TRBV10-1 with TRBJ1-4; no clear D gene. Germline V gene data show CDR1 as WNHNN and CDR2 as SYGVQD (reference sequence). The CDR3 sequence is 14 residues long. Trimming removed 4 bases at V and 8 bases at J, with 14 bases between. CDR3 residues: CASSVLPKGEKLFF. CDR3 nucleotide sequence: TGCGCCAGCAGTGTCCTACCTAAGGGAGAAAAACTGTTTTTT.

This chain joins TRBV6-6 and TRBJ1-1, with D perhaps matching TRBD1 (6 bases). Per the germline V gene, CDR1 is MNHNY and CDR2 is SVGAGI (reference sequence). The CDR3 is made up of 14 amino acids. Trimming took off 4 bases at V and 0 bases at J, with 9 bases between the two ends. This CDR3 is CASSSGALNTEAFF. CDR3 sequence (DNA): TGTGCCAGCAGTTCAGGGGCCCTGAACACTGAAGCTTTCTTT.

The V gene is TRBV29-1, the J gene TRBJ2-3, with TRBD2 as a possible D gene (6 bases). CDR3 size: 14 residues. Germline assignment: CDR1 SQVTM and CDR2 ANQGSEA. With 1 base removed from V and 2 bases from J, the gap between germline ends came to 10 bases. The DNA of the CDR3 is TGCAGCGTTGAAGGCCGGGAGCTCACAGATACGCAGTATTTT. This encodes CSVEGRELTDTQYF.

The V call is TRBV18, the J call TRBJ2-1; D perhaps matches TRBD2 (7 bases). CDR1 is KGHSH and CDR2 is LQKENI in the germline V gene. The CDR3 is made up of 15 amino acids. With 3 bases removed from V and 7 bases from J, the gap between germline ends came to 16 bases. The CDR3 region has the DNA TGTGCCAGCTCACCGTCGCAGGGGAGGGTTAATGAGCAGTTCTTC. This encodes CASSPSQGRVNEQFF. Looking up the rest from reference TRBV18 and TRBJ2-1 gives the full variable domain: NAGVMQNPRHLVRRRGQEARLRCSPMKGHSHVYWYRQLPEEGLKFMVYLQKENIIDESGMPKERFSAEFPKEGPSILRIQQVVRGDSAAYFCASSPSQGRVNEQFFGPGTRLTVL.

About this clone itself: Germline is not matched at one junction end, which may reflect a read error. The chain recombines TRBV11-3 with TRBJ2-2; 7 bases fit TRBD2. Germline V gene lookup returns CDR1 SGHNT and CDR2 YENEEA. This CDR3 has 13 residues. The CDR3: CASSVERGGELFF. The CDR3 DNA follows: TGTGCCAGCAGCGTAGAGCGGGGCGGGGAGCTGTTTTTT.

This clone appeared a few times. The same CDR3 also results from other DNA sequences found in this sample. The CDR3 loop reads CASSLVGGNTEAFF. DNA of the CDR3: TGTGCCAGCAGTCTCGTCGGGGGGAACACTGAAGCTTTCTTT. The gene calls are TRBV6-5 and TRBJ1-1, with D perhaps TRBD1 (5 bases). CDR3 size: 14 residues. V was shortened by 5 bases and J by 1 base, with 11 bases between the two germline ends. The germline V gene has CDR1 MNHEY and CDR2 SVGAGI.

CDR3 sequence reads: CASSQVGRGQSYGYTF. The CDR3 nucleotides are TGTGCCAGCAGCCAGGTGGGGAGGGGGCAGAGCTATGGCTACACCTTC. The chain couples TRBV2 to TRBJ1-2, with 7 positions matching TRBD1. Germline loops: CDR1 SNHLY, CDR2 FYNNEI. CDR3 length: 16 amino acids. V lost 6 bases, J lost 4 bases, and 14 bases stayed unmatched.

The DNA of the CDR3 is TGTGCCAGCAGCTTGGGGACAGGGGGCTCCTTCTCTGGAAACACCATATATTTT. Protein sequence: CASSLGTGGSFSGNTIYF. This chain links TRBV7-6 with TRBJ1-3; 12 bases agree with TRBD1. CDR1 is SGHVS, CDR2 FNYEAQ, per germline. V trimming: 3 bases; J trimming: 0 bases; junction bases outside the gene matches: 6. This CDR3 has 18 amino acids. The variable domain in full, completed from reference TRBV7-6 and TRBJ1-3, reads GAGVSQSPRYKVTKRGQDVALRCDPISGHVSLYWYRQALGQGPEFLTYFNYEAQQDKSGLPNDRFSAERPEGSISTLTIQRTEQRDSAMYRCASSLGTGGSFSGNTIYFGEGSWLTVV.

This rearrangement joins TRBV7-9 to TRBJ1-2; 9 bases are a match to TRBD1. Germline V gene sequence: CDR1 SEHNR, CDR2 FQNEAQ (reference sequence). CDR3 length equals 13 residues. The CDR3 DNA sequence: TGTGGAACGGGACAGGGAGACGGAAATGGCTACACCTTC. This gives the protein CGTGQGDGNGYTF.

This chain's CDR3 is CASRGPGPDTQYF. CDR3 coding DNA: TGTGCCAGCAGAGGACCAGGGCCAGATACGCAGTATTTT. The chain uses TRBV12-3 or TRBV12-4 and TRBJ2-3; TRBD1 is a possible D gene (5 bases). Deletions cut 6 bases from V and 4 bases from J, with 11 bases between. The CDR3 loop spans 13 amino acids.

The rearrangement joins TRBV15 to TRBJ1-1; 9 nucleotides match TRBD1. Germline lookup yields CDR1 LNHNV and CDR2 YYDKDF (reference sequence). Trimming took 0 bases from V and 4 from J; bases not matched to a gene: 3. The length of the CDR3 is 15 residues. The CDR3 here is CATSREDRGPTEAFF. The CDR3 DNA follows: TGTGCCACCAGCAGAGAGGACAGGGGACCCACTGAAGCTTTCTTT.

The chain uses TRBV4-2 and TRBJ2-1; 7 bases map to TRBD2. This CDR3 has 17 residues. Germline values: CDR1 LGHNA, CDR2 YNFKEQ. Trimming removed 1 base from V and 5 bases from J; junction bases left unmatched: 11. CDR3 in amino acids: CASSQVASGVYHNEQFF. In DNA form, the CDR3 reads TGTGCCAGCAGCCAAGTAGCTAGCGGAGTATATCACAATGAGCAGTTCTTC.

The rearrangement joins TRBV6-5 to TRBJ1-1; no clear D. The CDR3 length is 15 residues. Germline lookup yields CDR1 MNHEY and CDR2 SVGAGI. V lost 0 bases, J lost 4 bases, and 12 bases lay in between. The CDR3 nucleotides are TGTGCCAGCAGTTACTCACCGCAGGCCGGCACTGAAGCTTTCTTT. This gives the protein CASSYSPQAGTEAFF.

The chain links TRBV2 to TRBJ1-2; D is perhaps TRBD1 (6 bases). V was trimmed by 8 bases and J by 5 bases, leaving 12 bases between them. Germline lookup yields CDR1 SNHLY and CDR2 FYNNEI. This CDR3 region has 12 residues. The CDR3 region is CASLGAKYGYTF. CDR3 nucleotides: TGTGCCAGCTTGGGGGCGAAGTATGGCTACACCTTC.

This clone was observed once. This rearrangement joins TRBV12-3 or TRBV12-4 to TRBJ1-1; D ambiguous. The CDR3 is 11 amino acids. V was pared by 8 bases and J by 5 bases, with 9 bases between. The CDR3 sequence is CASGLGTEAFF. The CDR3 DNA follows: TGTGCCAGCGGGCTGGGGACTGAAGCTTTCTTT.

The CDR3 DNA follows: TGTGCCAACTTAGCGCGGGGATTCCATGAAAAACTGTTTTTT. Protein sequence: CANLARGFHEKLFF. The rearrangement uses TRBV3-1 (or the pseudogene TRBV3-2) and TRBJ1-4, with unresolved D. The CDR3 is 14 residues long. The germline V gene encodes CDR1 LGHDT and CDR2 YNNKEL (reference sequence). V lost 10 bases and J 6 bases, leaving 18 bases between the germline ends.

The chain is built from TRBV12-3 or TRBV12-4 and TRBJ2-1, with D perhaps matching TRBD1 or TRBD2 (5 bases each). The CDR3 spans 12 residues. V shed 7 bases and J shed 9 bases, with 13 bases lying between them. CDR3 protein: CASNPLGGEQFF. CDR3 bases: TGTGCCAGCAATCCACTTGGGGGTGAGCAGTTCTTC.

This clone was counted once. The chain uses TRBV28 and TRBJ2-7; the D is unclear. Germline-derived CDR1 and CDR2 are MDHEN and SYDVKM. The CDR3 spans 10 residues. Trimming took 4 bases from V and 5 from J, leaving 3 bases between them. CDR3 nucleotide sequence: TGTGCCAGCAGTTACGACGAGCAGTACTTC. Translation gives CASSYDEQYF. Combining the CDR3 with reference TRBV28 and TRBJ2-7 gives the whole variable domain DVKVTQSSRYLVKRTGEKVFLECVQDMDHENMFWYRQDPGLGLRLIYFSYDVKMKEKGDIPEGYSVSREKKERFSLILESASTNQTSMYLCASSYDEQYFGPGTRLTVT.

This sequence joins TRBV29-1 and TRBJ2-3, with a possible D match to TRBD2 (6 bases). This CDR3 spans 19 amino acids. V dropped 3 bases and J dropped 4 bases, with 29 bases sitting between them. Per germline, CDR1 SQVTM and CDR2 ANQGSEA. The CDR3 DNA is TGCAGCGTTGAGCTACGATCGGGAGACGTGTGGCGGGTTTCAGATACGCAGTATTTT. It codes for CSVELRSGDVWRVSDTQYF.